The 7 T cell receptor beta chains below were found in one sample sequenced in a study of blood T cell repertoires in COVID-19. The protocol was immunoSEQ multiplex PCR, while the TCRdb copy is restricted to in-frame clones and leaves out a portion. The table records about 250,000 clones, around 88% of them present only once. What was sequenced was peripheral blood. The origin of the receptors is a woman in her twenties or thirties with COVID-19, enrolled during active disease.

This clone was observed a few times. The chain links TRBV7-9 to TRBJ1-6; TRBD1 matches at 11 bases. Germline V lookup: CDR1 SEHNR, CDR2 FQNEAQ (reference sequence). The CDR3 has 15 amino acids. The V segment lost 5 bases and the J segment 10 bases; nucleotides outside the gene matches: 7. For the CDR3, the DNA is TGTGCCAGCAGCATGGACAGGGGGCTTTGGTCACCCCTCCACTTT. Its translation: CASSMDRGLWSPLHF.

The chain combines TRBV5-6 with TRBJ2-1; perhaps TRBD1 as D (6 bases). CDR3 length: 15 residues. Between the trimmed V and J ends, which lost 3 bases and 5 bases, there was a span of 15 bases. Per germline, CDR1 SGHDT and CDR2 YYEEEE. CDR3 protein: CASSSGPRGHNEQFF. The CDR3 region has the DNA TGTGCCAGCAGCTCGGGACCCAGGGGACACAATGAGCAGTTCTTC.

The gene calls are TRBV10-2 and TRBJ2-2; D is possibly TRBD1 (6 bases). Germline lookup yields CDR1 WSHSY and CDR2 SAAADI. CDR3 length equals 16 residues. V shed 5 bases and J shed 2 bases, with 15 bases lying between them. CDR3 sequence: CASSILKDSNTGELFF. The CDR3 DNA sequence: TGCGCCAGCAGTATCCTGAAGGACAGCAACACCGGGGAGCTGTTTTTT.

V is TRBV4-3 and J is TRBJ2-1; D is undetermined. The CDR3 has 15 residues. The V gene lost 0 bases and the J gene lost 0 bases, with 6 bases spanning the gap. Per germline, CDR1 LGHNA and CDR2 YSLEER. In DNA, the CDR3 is TGCGCCAGCAGCCAAGATCCCTTCTCCTACAATGAGCAGTTCTTC. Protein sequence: CASSQDPFSYNEQFF.

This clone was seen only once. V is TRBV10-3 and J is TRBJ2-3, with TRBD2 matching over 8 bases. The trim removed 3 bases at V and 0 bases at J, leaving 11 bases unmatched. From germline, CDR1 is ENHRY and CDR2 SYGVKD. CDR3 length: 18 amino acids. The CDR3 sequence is CAISERTNSGTSTDTQYF. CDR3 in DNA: TGTGCCATCAGTGAAAGGACTAATAGCGGGACTAGCACAGATACGCAGTATTTT.

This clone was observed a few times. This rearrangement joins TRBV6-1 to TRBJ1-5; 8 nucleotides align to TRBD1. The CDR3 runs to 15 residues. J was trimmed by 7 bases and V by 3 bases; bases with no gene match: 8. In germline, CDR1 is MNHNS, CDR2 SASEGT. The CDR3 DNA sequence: TGTGCCAGCAGTGAGGGGCAGGGGGCCTCCCAGCCCCAGCATTTT. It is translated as CASSEGQGASQPQHF.

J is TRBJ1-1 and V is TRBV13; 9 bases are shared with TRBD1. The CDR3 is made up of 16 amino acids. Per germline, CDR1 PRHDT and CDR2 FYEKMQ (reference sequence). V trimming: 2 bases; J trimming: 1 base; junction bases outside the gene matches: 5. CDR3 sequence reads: CASSLWGQGQNTEAFF. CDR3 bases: TGTGCCAGCAGCTTATGGGGACAGGGACAGAACACTGAAGCTTTCTTT.